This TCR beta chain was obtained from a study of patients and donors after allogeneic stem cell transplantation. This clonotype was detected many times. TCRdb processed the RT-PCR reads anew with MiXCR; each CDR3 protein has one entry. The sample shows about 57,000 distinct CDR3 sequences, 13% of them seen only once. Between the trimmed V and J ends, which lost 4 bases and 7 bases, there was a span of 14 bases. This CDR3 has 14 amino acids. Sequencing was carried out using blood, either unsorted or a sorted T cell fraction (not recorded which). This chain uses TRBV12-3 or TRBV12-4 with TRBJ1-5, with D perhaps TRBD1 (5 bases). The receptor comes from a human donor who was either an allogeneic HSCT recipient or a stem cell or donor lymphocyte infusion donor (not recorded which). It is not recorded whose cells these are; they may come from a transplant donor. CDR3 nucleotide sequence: TGTGCCAGCAGTTCCCGCAATCAGGGCCAGCCCCAGCATTTT. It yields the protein CASSSRNQGQPQHF.